These T cell receptor beta chains were read from a single sample in a study of blood T cell repertoires in COVID-19. Sequencing was performed with immunoSEQ multiplex PCR; in TCRdb, only in-frame clones are kept and a portion is missing. The sample yields over 400,000 clones, roughly nine tenths seen once. Specimen: PBMCs or T cells enriched from blood (not recorded which). All receptors derive from a woman aged 55-70 years who had recovered from COVID-19. The CDR3 runs from the conserved cysteine through the conserved F or W. The order of the fields is D gene, V gene, clone size, J gene, CDR3 protein, CDR3 DNA. D genes are given only for firm matches. Clone size is given for some rows only: seen once, a few or many times, or a class if the clone is expanded.

>.|TRBV12-3/TRBV12-4|.|TRBJ1-2
CASSLEGHGYTF
TGTGCCAGCAGTTTAGAGGGGCATGGCTACACCTTC
>.|TRBV10-3|.|TRBJ1-1
CAIKDSGGTEAFF
TGTGCCATCAAAGACTCCGGAGGCACTGAAGCTTTCTTT
>.|TRBV18|.|TRBJ1-5
CASSPRAGDQPQHF
TGTGCCAGCTCACCCCGGGCGGGGGATCAGCCCCAGCATTTT
>TRBD1|TRBV2|.|TRBJ1-1
CASSIGTGNTEAFF
TGTGCCAGCTCCATTGGGACAGGGAACACTGAAGCTTTCTTT
>TRBD2|TRBV11-2|.|TRBJ2-1
CASSLTAGGISSYNEQFF
TGTGCCAGCAGCTTAACAGCGGGGGGGATTAGCTCCTACAATGAGCAGTTCTTC
>.|TRBV2|.|TRBJ2-5
CASSVEWISQETQYF
TGTGCCAGCAGTGTGGAGTGGATCTCCCAAGAGACCCAGTACTTC
>.|TRBV11-2|once|TRBJ1-1
CASTRQGMNTEAFF
TGTGCCAGCACCCGGCAGGGGATGAACACTGAAGCTTTCTTT
>.|TRBV29-1|.|TRBJ2-3
CSVENGGEDTQYF
TGCAGCGTTGAAAATGGAGGGGAAGATACGCAGTATTTT
>TRBD2|TRBV10-1|.|TRBJ2-1
CASSGSSGGAWNEQFF
TGCGCCAGCAGCGGGTCTAGCGGGGGGGCCTGGAATGAGCAGTTCTTC
>.|TRBV27|.|TRBJ2-2
CASRGVGGELFF
TGTGCCAGCAGGGGAGTGGGCGGGGAGCTGTTTTTT
>TRBD1|TRBV5-6|once|TRBJ1-1
CASSPQGAFTEAFF
TGTGCCAGCAGCCCACAGGGGGCTTTCACTGAAGCTTTCTTT
>.|TRBV7-2|.|TRBJ2-1
CASSLLVVSYNEQFF
TGTGCCAGCAGCCTCCTAGTAGTCTCCTACAATGAGCAGTTCTTC
>.|TRBV29-1|.|TRBJ2-3
CSVLTGYTDTQYF
TGCAGCGTCTTGACAGGCTACACAGATACGCAGTATTTT
>.|TRBV5-4|.|TRBJ1-2
CASSGNRDGYTF
TGTGCCAGCAGCGGTAACAGGGATGGCTACACCTTC
>TRBD1|TRBV6-2/TRBV6-3|.|TRBJ2-2
CASSKDRVNTGELFF
TGTGCCAGCAGCAAGGACAGGGTGAACACCGGGGAGCTGTTTTTT
>.|TRBV5-1|.|TRBJ2-5
CASSLGAAGETQYF
TGCGCCAGCAGCTTGGGTGCGGCGGGTGAGACCCAGTACTTC
>TRBD2|TRBV11-2|.|TRBJ2-3
CASSYGTSGGTDTQYF
TGTGCCAGCAGCTACGGGACTAGCGGGGGTACAGATACGCAGTATTTT
>.|TRBV9|.|TRBJ2-3
CASSFPGEATDTQYF
TGTGCCAGCAGCTTTCCGGGGGAGGCTACAGATACGCAGTATTTT
>TRBD1|TRBV18|.|TRBJ2-5
CASSRTGQGVQETQYF
TGTGCCAGCTCACGGACCGGACAGGGGGTCCAAGAGACCCAGTACTTC
>.|TRBV6-2/TRBV6-3|.|TRBJ1-2
CASRPTGFYGYTF
TGTGCCAGCAGACCTACAGGATTCTATGGCTACACCTTC
>TRBD1|TRBV18|.|TRBJ1-1
CASSPGTDVTEAFF
TGTGCCAGCTCACCAGGGACAGACGTCACTGAAGCTTTCTTT
>TRBD2|TRBV5-1|.|TRBJ2-7
CASSGGTRAYEQYF
TGCGCCAGCAGCGGCGGGACTAGAGCCTACGAGCAGTACTTC
>.|TRBV5-6|.|TRBJ1-5
CASSPRGTSNQPQHF
TGTGCCAGCAGCCCCCGGGGTACTAGCAATCAGCCCCAGCATTTT
>.|TRBV12-1|.|TRBJ2-1
CASSFTRDSTYNEQFF
TGTGCCAGCAGCTTCACTAGGGACAGCACCTACAATGAGCAGTTCTTC
>TRBD2|TRBV24-1|.|TRBJ2-3
CATSDPGLADGTDTQYF
TGTGCCACCAGTGACCCGGGACTAGCGGATGGGACAGATACGCAGTATTTT
>.|TRBV24-1|.|TRBJ2-5
CATSERTDWYQETQYF
TGTGCCACCAGTGAGAGGACAGATTGGTACCAAGAGACCCAGTACTTC
>TRBD1|TRBV24-1|.|TRBJ1-5
CATSGPGTGYQPQHF
TGTGCCACCAGTGGTCCCGGGACAGGCTATCAGCCCCAGCATTTT